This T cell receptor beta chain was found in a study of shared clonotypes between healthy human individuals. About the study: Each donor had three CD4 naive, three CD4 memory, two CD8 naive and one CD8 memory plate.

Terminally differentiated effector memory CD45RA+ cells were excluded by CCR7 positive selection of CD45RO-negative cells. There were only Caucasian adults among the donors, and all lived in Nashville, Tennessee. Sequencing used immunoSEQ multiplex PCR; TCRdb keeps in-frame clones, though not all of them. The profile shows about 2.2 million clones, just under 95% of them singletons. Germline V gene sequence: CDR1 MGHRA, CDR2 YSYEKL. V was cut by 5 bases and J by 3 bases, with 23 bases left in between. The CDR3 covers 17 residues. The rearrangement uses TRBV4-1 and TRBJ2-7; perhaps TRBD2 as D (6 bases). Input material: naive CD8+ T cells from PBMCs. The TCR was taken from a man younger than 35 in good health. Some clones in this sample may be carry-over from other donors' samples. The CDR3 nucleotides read TGCGCCAGCAGCTCCCAATATGGAGGGGATGTACGCTACGAGCAGTACTTC. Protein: CASSSQYGGDVRYEQYF.